This TCR beta chain was obtained from a study of long-term antiretroviral therapy in people with HIV. Whole-study results and caveats: Patients on ART gained diversity, which nonetheless stayed below transplant donor controls. HIV repertoires spanned tighter CDR3 length ranges than controls did.

None of the participants with HIV were treated outside the United States. A remark on this clone: The antigen is not known.

The libraries were made with immunoSEQ v3.0 at survey level. The method was immunoSEQ multiplex PCR; TCRdb's version includes in-frame clones alone and lacks a portion of them. The table includes some 30,000 clones, 94% detected once. Per germline, CDR1 SGHTA and CDR2 FQGTGA. The CDR3 is 15 residues long. J was trimmed by 3 bases and V by 6 bases; bases with no gene match: 10. This TCR came from a man aged 45 to 65 with HIV. Sequences were derived from unsorted PBMCs, sampled 7.4 years after starting antiretroviral therapy. The V call is TRBV7-3, the J call TRBJ1-1, with TRBD1 identical over 7 bases. The CDR3 loop reads CASSNQGQTYTEAFF. CDR3 DNA sequence: TGTGCCAGCAGTAATCAGGGACAGACGTACACTGAAGCTTTCTTT.